This TCR beta chain was sequenced in a study of cytomegalovirus exposure and HLA in healthy donors. Study information: The 120 validation repertoires matched the roughly 700 first-cohort repertoires in platform, a later analysis reported.

As regards this clone: The target antigen is unknown.

Points from the study as a whole: Researchers counted about 150 TCR beta chains as cytomegalovirus-associated. Under in vitro conditions, three CMV-associated chains were confirmed as specific for CMV antigens.

Measured with immunoSEQ multiplex PCR; TCRdb has only the in-frame clones, and not every one. The sample has more than 250,000 clones, 90% seen once; the top ten hold approximately 3.1%. The sequence derives from a woman in her 30s in good health and CMV-seronegative. What was sequenced was PBMCs.

CDR3 loop: CASSEQGYEQYF. The CDR3 nucleotides are TGTGCCAGCAGTGAACAGGGTTACGAGCAGTACTTC. The chain carries TRBV2 and TRBJ2-7, with a possible D match to TRBD1 (5 bases). This CDR3 spans 12 amino acids. CDR1 and CDR2 (germline): SNHLY, FYNNEI. V shed 2 bases and J shed 4 bases, with 6 bases lying between them.